One sample yielded the 18 T cell receptor beta chains listed below, sequenced in a study of shared clonotypes between healthy human individuals. Only in-frame clones appear in the TCRdb table, and some are missing; sequencing was by immunoSEQ multiplex PCR. The sample has hundreds of thousands of clones, approximately 74% seen once; the top ten hold less than 2%. Sequencing was done on a sample of memory CD4+ T cells sorted from blood. Stated subset: CD45RA-negative fraction. The receptors here all came from a woman aged 25 to 39 in good health.

The chain uses TRBV9 and TRBJ2-1; 9 bases match TRBD2. The CDR3 sequence is 16 residues long. The ends lost 1 base at V and 4 bases at J; junction bases unmatched: 6. Germline V gives CDR1 SGDLS, CDR2 YYNGEE. The CDR3 protein is CASSVTPTSGYNEQFF. CDR3 DNA sequence: TGTGCCAGCAGCGTAACCCCAACTAGCGGGTACAATGAGCAGTTCTTC. Complete variable domain (other parts from reference TRBV9 and TRBJ2-1): DSGVTQTPKHLITATGQRVTLRCSPRSGDLSVYWYQQSLDQGLQFLIQYYNGEERAKGNILERFSAQQFPDLHSELNLSSLELGDSALYFCASSVTPTSGYNEQFFGPGTRLTVL.

The rearrangement links TRBV28 to TRBJ2-7; D may be TRBD2 (6 bases). The V and J ends lost 7 bases and 3 bases respectively, with 19 bases between them. Looked up from germline, CDR1 is MDHEN and CDR2 is SYDVKM. This CDR3 has 15 residues. Here the CDR3 reads CASTPRWGRIYEQYF. The CDR3 nucleotides read TGTGCCAGCACCCCTAGATGGGGGAGGATCTACGAGCAGTACTTC.

The V gene is TRBV18, the J gene TRBJ1-2; TRBD1 aligns across 9 bases. Trimming removed 3 bases from V and 14 bases from J; junction bases left unmatched: 7. Germline V gene sequence: CDR1 KGHSH, CDR2 LQKENI. The CDR3 extends over 12 amino acids. The CDR3 DNA reads as TGTGCCAGCTCACCTCGACAGGGGGGCACTACCTTC. Encoded protein: CASSPRQGGTTF.

The chain combines TRBV2 with TRBJ2-1; D possibly corresponds to TRBD2 (5 bases). Germline V CDR1 and CDR2: SNHLY, FYNNEI. The CDR3 loop spans 12 amino acids. Trimming removed 5 bases from V and 5 bases from J, with 7 bases in between. The CDR3 protein is CASSSGNNEQFF. CDR3 coding DNA: TGTGCCAGCAGTTCGGGGAACAATGAGCAGTTCTTC.

V and J are TRBV6-5 and TRBJ2-7; 9 positions agree with TRBD1. Germline V gene sequence: CDR1 MNHEY, CDR2 SVGAGI. V shed 4 bases, J shed 7 bases, and the junction held 14 bases outside the gene matches. The CDR3 runs to 16 residues. The CDR3 region has the DNA TGTGCCAGCAGTTCGAATCCGGGACAGGGACCGCGGGAGCAGTACTTC. It yields the protein CASSSNPGQGPREQYF.

The chain couples TRBV2 to TRBJ2-7, with TRBD1 matching 10 bases. Germline trimming cut 4 bases from V and 5 bases from J; bases unmatched to any gene: 2. Germline-derived CDR1 and CDR2 are SNHLY and FYNNEI. This CDR3 contains 13 residues. The CDR3 region has the DNA TGTGCCAGCAGTGGGGGACAGGGGAACGAGCAGTACTTC. Protein product: CASSGGQGNEQYF.

This chain uses TRBV6-6 with TRBJ2-3; D might be TRBD2 (6 bases). Germline V gene lookup returns CDR1 MNHNY and CDR2 SVGAGI (reference sequence). V gave up 7 bases and J gave up 0 bases, with 14 bases separating them. The CDR3 runs 15 residues. CDR3 residues: CASKASGLSTDTQYF. Here the CDR3 DNA reads TGTGCCAGCAAGGCCAGCGGGCTTAGCACAGATACGCAGTATTTT.

This clone turned up a few times. Within the sample, other DNA sequences also encode this same CDR3. The V gene is TRBV9, the J gene TRBJ2-5; no clear D. The CDR3 runs 13 residues. Between the trimmed V and J ends, which lost 1 base and 2 bases, there was a span of 6 bases. Per the germline V gene, CDR1 is SGDLS and CDR2 is YYNGEE. The CDR3 nucleotides are TGTGCCAGCAGCGTAACCGGACAAGAGACCCAGTACTTC. This translates into CASSVTGQETQYF.

The chain links TRBV13 to TRBJ1-1; D gene uncertain. Per germline, CDR1 PRHDT and CDR2 FYEKMQ (reference sequence). V was clipped by 1 base and J by 1 base, with 4 bases between them. The CDR3 extends over 13 amino acids. CDR3 in amino acids: CASSLDPNTEAFF. In DNA form, the CDR3 reads TGTGCCAGCAGCTTAGACCCGAACACTGAAGCTTTCTTT. Combining the CDR3 with reference TRBV13 and TRBJ1-1 gives the whole variable domain AAGVIQSPRHLIKEKRETATLKCYPIPRHDTVYWYQQGPGQDPQFLISFYEKMQSDKGSIPDRFSAQQFSDYHSELNMSSLELGDSALYFCASSLDPNTEAFFGQGTRLTVV.

About this clone itself: Other DNA sequences within the sample encode an identical CDR3. The V call is TRBV18, the J call TRBJ1-5; a weak D match, TRBD1 (6 bases). V was cut by 3 bases and J by 4 bases, with 10 bases left in between. Per germline, CDR1 KGHSH and CDR2 LQKENI. The CDR3 extends over 14 amino acids. Here the CDR3 DNA reads TGTGCCAGCTCACCCCTAGGGGGTAATCAGCCCCAGCATTTT. Translating gives CASSPLGGNQPQHF.

The chain couples TRBV18 to TRBJ2-5; 7 bases align to TRBD1. The V gene end was trimmed by 3 bases and the J gene end by 5 bases; junction bases not matched to a gene: 9. The CDR3 is 15 amino acids. From germline, CDR1 is KGHSH and CDR2 LQKENI. In DNA form, the CDR3 reads TGTGCCAGCTCACCCCTACAACCGACAGGGGAGACCCAGTACTTC. As protein: CASSPLQPTGETQYF.

The chain is built from TRBV5-1 and TRBJ2-5, with 9 bases lining up with TRBD1. The CDR3 is 15 amino acids. CDR1 is SGHRS and CDR2 is YFSETQ in the germline V gene. J gave up 3 bases and V 5 bases, and 8 bases lay outside the gene matches. The CDR3 protein is CASRSTGGSEETQYF. The CDR3 DNA reads TGCGCCAGCAGGTCGACAGGGGGGTCAGAAGAGACCCAGTACTTC.

The CDR3 DNA reads as TGTGCCTGGAGATGGCGCGTCGGGGGGCGCACAGATACGCAGTATTTT. Protein sequence: CAWRWRVGGRTDTQYF. The rearrangement uses TRBV30 and TRBJ2-3; maybe TRBD2 (7 bases). The V gene's germline CDR1 is GTSNPN and CDR2 SVGIG (reference sequence). This CDR3 contains 16 residues. V was shortened by 3 bases and J by 1 base, with 17 bases between the two germline ends.

The chain is built from TRBV18 and TRBJ2-7; D call uncertain. V lost 5 bases and J 0 bases, leaving 11 bases between the germline ends. This CDR3 has 14 residues. Germline V lookup: CDR1 KGHSH, CDR2 LQKENI. CDR3 residues: CASSTYLSSYEQYF. CDR3 sequence (DNA): TGTGCCAGCTCAACCTACTTGAGCTCCTACGAGCAGTACTTC. The full variable domain, its missing parts supplied by reference TRBV18 and TRBJ2-7, is NAGVMQNPRHLVRRRGQEARLRCSPMKGHSHVYWYRQLPEEGLKFMVYLQKENIIDESGMPKERFSAEFPKEGPSILRIQQVVRGDSAAYFCASSTYLSSYEQYFGPGTRLTVT.

This clone has just a few counts. Other DNA sequences within the sample encode an identical CDR3. The chain combines TRBV5-1 with TRBJ1-5; D gene uncertain. This CDR3 spans 14 amino acids. Germline lookup yields CDR1 SGHRS and CDR2 YFSETQ. Between the trimmed V and J ends, which lost 0 bases and 4 bases, there was a span of 8 bases. The chain's CDR3 is CASSLDRENQPQHF. The CDR3 DNA reads as TGCGCCAGCAGCTTGGACAGAGAAAATCAGCCCCAGCATTTT.

As for this clone: This may be a read error, as it is one base from a much larger clone. Other DNA sequences from this sample encode an identical CDR3 as well. The genes are TRBV5-1 and TRBJ2-1, with a weak D call TRBD2 (6 bases). CDR3 length: 15 amino acids. V was clipped by 1 base and J by 1 base, with 9 bases between them. CDR1 is SGHRS and CDR2 is YFSETQ in the germline V gene. The DNA of the CDR3 is TGCGCCAGCAGCTTGTCTAGCGCTTCCTACAATGAGCAGTTCTTC. Amino acid sequence: CASSLSSASYNEQFF.

The CDR3 protein is CASSSPGSVTSITGELFF. The CDR3 DNA reads as TGTGCCAGCAGCTCCCCTGGTTCGGTGACTAGCATCACCGGGGAGCTGTTTTTT. V gene TRBV7-8 combines with J gene TRBJ2-2; 7 positions match TRBD2. The CDR3 is 18 residues long. With 4 bases clipped from V and 4 bases from J, the junction kept 15 bases outside the gene matches. Per the germline V gene, CDR1 is SGHVS and CDR2 is FQNEAQ.

About this clone itself: Other DNA sequences in this sample translate to the same CDR3. The chain carries TRBV27 and TRBJ1-2; TRBD1 aligns across 7 bases. V trimming: 0 bases; J trimming: 1 base; junction bases outside the gene matches: 5. The germline gives CDR1 MNHEY, CDR2 SMNVEV (reference sequence). The CDR3 length is 16 residues. CDR3: CASSLSGTESNYGYTF. Here the CDR3 DNA reads TGTGCCAGCAGTTTATCCGGGACAGAAAGTAACTATGGCTACACCTTC.